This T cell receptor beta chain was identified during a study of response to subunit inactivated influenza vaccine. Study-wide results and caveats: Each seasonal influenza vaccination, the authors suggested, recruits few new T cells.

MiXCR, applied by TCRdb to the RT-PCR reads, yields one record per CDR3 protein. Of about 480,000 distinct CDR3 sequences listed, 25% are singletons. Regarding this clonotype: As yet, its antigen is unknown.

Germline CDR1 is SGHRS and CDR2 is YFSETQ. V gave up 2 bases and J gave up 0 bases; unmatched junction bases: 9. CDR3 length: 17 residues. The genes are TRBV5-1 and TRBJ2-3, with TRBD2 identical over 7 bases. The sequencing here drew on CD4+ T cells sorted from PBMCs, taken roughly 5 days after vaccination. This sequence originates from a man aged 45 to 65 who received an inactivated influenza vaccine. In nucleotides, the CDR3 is TGCGCCAGCAGCTTAGGTTTCTTTAGCGGGAGCACAGATACGCAGTATTTT. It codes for CASSLGFFSGSTDTQYF.